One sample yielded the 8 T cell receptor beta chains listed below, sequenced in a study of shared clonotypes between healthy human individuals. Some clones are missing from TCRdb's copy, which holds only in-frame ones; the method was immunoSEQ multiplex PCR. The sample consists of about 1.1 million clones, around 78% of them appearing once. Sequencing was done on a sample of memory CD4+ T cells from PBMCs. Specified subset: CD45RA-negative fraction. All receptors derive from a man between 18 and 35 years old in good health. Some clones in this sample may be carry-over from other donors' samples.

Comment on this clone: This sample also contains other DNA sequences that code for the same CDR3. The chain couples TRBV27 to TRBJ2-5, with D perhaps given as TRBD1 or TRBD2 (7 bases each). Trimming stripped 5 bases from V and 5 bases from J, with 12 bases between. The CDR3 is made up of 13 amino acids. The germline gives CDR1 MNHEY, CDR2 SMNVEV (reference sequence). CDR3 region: CASSRRGGETQYF. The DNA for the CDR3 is TGTGCCAGCAGTCGCAGGGGGGGGGAGACCCAGTACTTC.

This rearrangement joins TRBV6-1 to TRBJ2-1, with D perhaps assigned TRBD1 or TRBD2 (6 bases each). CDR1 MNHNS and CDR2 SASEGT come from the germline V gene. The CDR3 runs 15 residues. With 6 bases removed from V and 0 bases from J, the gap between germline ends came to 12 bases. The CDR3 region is CASSAGHDSYNEQFF. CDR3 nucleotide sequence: TGTGCCAGCAGCGCGGGACACGACTCCTACAATGAGCAGTTCTTC.

CDR3 coding DNA: TGCGCCAGCAGCCCGATGGACAGCAACACCGGGGAGCTGTTTTTT. Protein product: CASSPMDSNTGELFF. This sequence joins TRBV5-1 and TRBJ2-2, with D possibly being TRBD1 (6 bases). The CDR3 is 15 residues long. The germline V gene has CDR1 SGHRS and CDR2 YFSETQ. Trimming removed 4 bases from V and 2 bases from J, with 12 bases in between.

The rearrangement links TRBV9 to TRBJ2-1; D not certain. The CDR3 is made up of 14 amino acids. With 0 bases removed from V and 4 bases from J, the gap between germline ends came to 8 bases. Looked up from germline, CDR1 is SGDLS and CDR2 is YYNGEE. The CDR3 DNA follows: TGTGCCAGCAGCGTAGTGGGGTTATACAATGAGCAGTTCTTC. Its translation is CASSVVGLYNEQFF.

The CDR3 DNA reads TGTGCCATTCCCGGGGGACTGGGTGACAATGAGCAGTTCTTC. This encodes CAIPGGLGDNEQFF. The V and J genes are TRBV28 and TRBJ2-1; D is perhaps TRBD2 (6 bases). The CDR3 totals 14 residues. CDR1 is MDHEN, CDR2 SYDVKM, per germline. V lost 10 bases to trimming and J lost 5 bases, with 18 bases between them.

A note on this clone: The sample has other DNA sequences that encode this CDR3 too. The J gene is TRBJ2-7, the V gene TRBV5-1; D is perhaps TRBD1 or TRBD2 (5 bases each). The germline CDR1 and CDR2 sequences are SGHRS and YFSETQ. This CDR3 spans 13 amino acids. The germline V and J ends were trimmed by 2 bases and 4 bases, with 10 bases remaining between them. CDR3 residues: CASSLGTVYEQYF. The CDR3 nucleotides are TGCGCCAGCAGCTTAGGGACGGTATACGAGCAGTACTTC.

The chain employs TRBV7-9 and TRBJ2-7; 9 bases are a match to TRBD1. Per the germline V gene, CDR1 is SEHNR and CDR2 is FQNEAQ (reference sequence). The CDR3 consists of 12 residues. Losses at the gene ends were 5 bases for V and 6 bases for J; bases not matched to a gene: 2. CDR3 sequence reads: CASSQDRGEQYF. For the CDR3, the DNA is TGTGCCAGCAGCCAGGACAGGGGCGAGCAGTACTTC.

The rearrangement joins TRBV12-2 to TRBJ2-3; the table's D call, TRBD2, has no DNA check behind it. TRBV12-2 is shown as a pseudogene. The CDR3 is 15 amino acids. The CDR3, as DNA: TGTGCAAGTCGCCTTCCCATAGCGAGCACAGATACGCAGTATTTT. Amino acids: CASRLPIASTDTQYF.